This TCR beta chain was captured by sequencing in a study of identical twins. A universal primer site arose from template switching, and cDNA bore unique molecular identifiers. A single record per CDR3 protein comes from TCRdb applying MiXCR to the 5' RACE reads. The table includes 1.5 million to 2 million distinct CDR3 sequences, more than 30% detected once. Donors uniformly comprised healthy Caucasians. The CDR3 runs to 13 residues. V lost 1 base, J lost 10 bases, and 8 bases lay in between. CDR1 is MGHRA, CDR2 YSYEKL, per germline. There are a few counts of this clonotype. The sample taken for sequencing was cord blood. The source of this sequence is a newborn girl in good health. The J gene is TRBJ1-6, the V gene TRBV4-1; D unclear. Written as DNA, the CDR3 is TGCGCCAGCAGCCAAGTATCGGTCTCACCCCTCCACTTT. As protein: CASSQVSVSPLHF.